A selection of T cell receptor beta chains follows, all from one sample in a study of beta chain features in type 1 diabetes. The table came from immunoSEQ multiplex PCR; TCRdb's copy has only in-frame clones and leaves some out. The data contain 300,000 to 350,000 clones, 8% of them seen just once; the ten biggest clones take up 0.44%. Sequenced: central memory CD4+ T cells from blood. The receptor source for this set is a woman aged 18-29 years in good health. Both conserved end residues are part of each CDR3. D genes are given only for firm matches. Clone size is shown for a subset of rows, as once, few, many or a class of expanded clone.

.	TRBD2	TRBV20-1	TRBJ2-1	CSPSGNEQFF	TGCAGTCCTAGCGGGAATGAGCAGTTCTTC
few	.	TRBV19	TRBJ1-2	CASSISRGREGWNYGYTF	TGTGCCAGTAGTATATCCCGTGGAAGGGAAGGCTGGAACTATGGCTACACCTTC
.	.	TRBV10-3	TRBJ1-1	CAISDPRNTEAFF	TGTGCCATCAGTGACCCAAGGAACACTGAAGCTTTCTTT
few	TRBD2	TRBV18	TRBJ2-5	CASSRGLAGETQYF	TGTGCCAGCTCCCGCGGACTAGCGGGAGAGACCCAGTACTTC
few	.	TRBV7-9	TRBJ2-7	CASSPWGLSYEQYF	TGTGCCAGCAGCCCCTGGGGCCTATCCTACGAGCAGTACTTC
few	.	TRBV7-2	TRBJ2-6	CASSPGSSGANVLTF	TGTGCCAGCAGCCCGGGGTCATCTGGGGCCAACGTCCTGACTTTC
many	.	TRBV28	TRBJ1-3	CASTSGSSGNTIYF	TGTGCCAGTACGTCAGGGAGCTCTGGAAACACCATATATTTT
.	.	TRBV28	TRBJ2-7	CASRPGTVYEQYF	TGTGCCAGCAGACCCGGGACTGTCTACGAGCAGTACTTC
few	TRBD1	TRBV7-9	TRBJ2-1	CASSLATGHNEQFF	TGTGCCAGCAGCTTAGCGACAGGGCACAATGAGCAGTTCTTC
.	TRBD2	TRBV5-4	TRBJ2-7	CASSLTSGVSYEQYF	TGTGCCAGCAGCCTAACTAGCGGGGTGTCCTACGAGCAGTACTTC
.	.	TRBV11-2	TRBJ2-5	CASSYWAEETQYF	TGTGCCAGCAGCTACTGGGCAGAAGAGACCCAGTACTTC
few	.	TRBV11-2	TRBJ2-3	CASSLDLVTGTQYF	TGTGCCAGCAGCTTAGATCTCGTAACGGGTACGCAGTATTTT
few	TRBD1	TRBV10-3	TRBJ2-2	CAISEPTKQGSNTGELFF	TGTGCCATCAGTGAGCCCACCAAACAGGGGTCGAACACCGGGGAGCTGTTTTTT
few	TRBD2	TRBV11-2	TRBJ2-5	CASSLDPSGRETQYF	TGTGCCAGCAGCTTAGACCCTAGCGGGAGAGAGACCCAGTACTTC
.	.	TRBV4-2	TRBJ1-6	CASSPGPNPSPLHF	TGTGCCAGCAGCCCTGGGCCGAACCCTTCACCCCTCCACTTT
.	.	TRBV27	TRBJ1-1	CASSLSVMRGAEAFF	TGTGCCAGCAGTTTATCGGTAATGAGGGGGGCTGAAGCTTTCTTT
few	.	TRBV7-2	TRBJ2-1	CASSLTQSSYNEQFF	TGTGCCAGCAGTCTCACACAGAGCTCCTACAATGAGCAGTTCTTC
.	TRBD1	TRBV7-8	TRBJ2-6	CASSRQGVASSGANVLTF	TGTGCCAGCAGCAGACAGGGGGTGGCCTCCTCTGGGGCCAACGTCCTGACTTTC
few	.	TRBV10-2	TRBJ2-1	CASKSGSYNEQFF	TGCGCCAGCAAATCGGGCAGTTACAATGAGCAGTTCTTC
.	.	TRBV7-9	TRBJ2-5	CASSLGGALTQYF	TGTGCCAGCAGCTTAGGGGGGGCCCTTACCCAGTACTTC
many	TRBD1	TRBV29-1	TRBJ2-1	CSVETGGYNEQFF	TGCAGCGTTGAGACAGGGGGCTACAATGAGCAGTTCTTC
few	.	TRBV13	TRBJ1-1	CASSLGGPNTEAFF	TGTGCCAGCAGCTTGGGCGGCCCGAACACTGAAGCTTTCTTT
.	.	TRBV7-9	TRBJ2-5	CASSLKGETQYF	TGTGCCAGCAGCTTAAAGGGAGAGACCCAGTACTTC
.	.	TRBV4-3	TRBJ1-2	CASSQPGAHRSGYTF	TGCGCCAGCAGCCAACCAGGGGCCCACAGGAGTGGCTACACCTTC
few	TRBD1	TRBV28	TRBJ1-2	CASSLAGKTGNYGYTF	TGTGCCAGCAGTTTAGCAGGAAAGACAGGGAACTATGGCTACACCTTC
many	.	TRBV28	TRBJ1-3	CASSLLGGPGNTIYF	TGTGCCAGCAGTTTATTGGGAGGGCCCGGAAACACCATATATTTT
few	TRBD1	TRBV28	TRBJ1-2	CASRQHGQAGYGYTF	TGTGCCAGCAGACAACACGGACAGGCTGGCTATGGCTACACCTTC
few	TRBD2	TRBV19	TRBJ2-7	CASNSGLADYEQYF	TGTGCCAGTAACTCAGGACTAGCGGACTACGAGCAGTACTTC
few	.	TRBV11-3	TRBJ2-1	CASSLGLYNEQFF	TGTGCCAGCAGCTTAGGACTATACAATGAGCAGTTCTTC